The rows below give T cell receptor beta chains drawn from one sample of a study of blood T cell repertoires in COVID-19. Using immunoSEQ multiplex PCR, the repertoire was profiled, and TCRdb retains in-frame clones only, with some absent. The sample has under 400,000 clones, around 85% seen once; the top ten hold 4% to 5%. The sample consisted of PBMCs or T cells enriched from blood (not recorded which). These receptors originate from a woman in her thirties or forties with acute COVID-19. The CDR3 runs from the conserved cysteine through the conserved F or W. A D gene is named only where the DNA matches it firmly. For some rows the clone size is stated as once, few or many, or as a class when expanded; others skip it.

V gene	D gene	J gene	clone size	CDR3 protein	CDR3 DNA
TRBV27	TRBD1	TRBJ1-2	-	CASSPGQGANYGYTF	TGTGCCAGCAGTCCCGGACAGGGAGCTAACTATGGCTACACCTTC
TRBV11-2	TRBD2	TRBJ2-2	-	CASSLASGRPGELFF	TGTGCCAGCAGCTTAGCTAGCGGGAGACCCGGGGAGCTGTTTTTT
TRBV2	-	TRBJ2-5	-	CASSRVQETQYF	TGTGCCAGCAGTCGAGTTCAAGAGACCCAGTACTTC
TRBV27	-	TRBJ1-4	-	CASRETGTEKLFF	TGTGCCAGCAGGGAGACAGGAACCGAAAAACTGTTTTTT
TRBV6-5	TRBD2	TRBJ2-3	-	CASSYAGGWTDTQYF	TGTGCCAGCAGTTATGCGGGAGGGTGGACAGATACGCAGTATTTT
TRBV11-2	-	TRBJ1-1	-	CASSLGKVGRRTEAFF	TGTGCCAGCAGCTTAGGAAAGGTGGGGCGCAGGACTGAAGCTTTCTTT
TRBV7-9	TRBD1	TRBJ1-4	-	CASSITGGFNEKLFF	TGTGCCAGCAGCATAACAGGGGGCTTTAATGAAAAACTGTTTTTT
TRBV6-5	-	TRBJ1-2	once	CASSLGRPYGYTF	TGTGCCAGCAGCCTCGGCAGGCCCTATGGCTACACCTTC
TRBV5-4	-	TRBJ1-5	once	CASSLEQDQPQHF	TGTGCCAGCAGCTTGGAACAGGATCAGCCCCAGCATTTT
TRBV19	-	TRBJ2-2	-	CAPQVRVVKGSNTGELFF	TGTGCCCCACAGGTCCGGGTCGTGAAGGGATCGAACACCGGGGAGCTGTTTTTT